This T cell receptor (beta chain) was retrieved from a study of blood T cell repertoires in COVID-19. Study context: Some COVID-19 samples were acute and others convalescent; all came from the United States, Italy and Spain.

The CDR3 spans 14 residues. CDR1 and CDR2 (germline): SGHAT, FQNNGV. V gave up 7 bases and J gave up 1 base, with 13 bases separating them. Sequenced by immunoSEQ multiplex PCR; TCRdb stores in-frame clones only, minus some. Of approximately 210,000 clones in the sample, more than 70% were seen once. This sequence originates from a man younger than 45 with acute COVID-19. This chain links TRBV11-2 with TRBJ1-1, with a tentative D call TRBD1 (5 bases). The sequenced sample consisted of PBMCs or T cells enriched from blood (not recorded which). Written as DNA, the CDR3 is TGTGCCAGCACATTGGGCAGGGCGAACACTGAAGCTTTCTTT. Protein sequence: CASTLGRANTEAFF.